Following are 5 T cell receptor beta chains from one sample sequenced in a study of blood T cell repertoires in COVID-19. TCRdb keeps only in-frame clones here, not all; method: immunoSEQ multiplex PCR. Of approximately 120,000 clones in the sample, more than 70% are singletons; the top ten hold approximately 1%. Sequenced material: peripheral blood. The source is a woman older than 75 with acute or convalescent COVID-19.

The rearrangement uses TRBV6-5 and TRBJ2-1, with TRBD1 identical over 9 bases. Trimming cost V 10 bases and J 6 bases; bases outside gene matches: 7. This CDR3 spans 13 amino acids. Looked up from germline, CDR1 is MNHEY and CDR2 is SVGAGI. Written as DNA, the CDR3 is TGTGCCACCACCAGGACAGGGGTCAATGAGCAGTTCTTC. Translating gives CATTRTGVNEQFF.

The CDR3 coding sequence is TGTGCCAGCAGCCAGGGACTAGCGGGGAACCAAGAGACCCAGTACTTC. Translation gives CASSQGLAGNQETQYF. The chain employs TRBV5-4 and TRBJ2-5, with 13 bases fitting TRBD2. Germline V CDR1 and CDR2: SGHNT, YYREEE (reference sequence). This CDR3 contains 16 residues. V dropped 4 bases and J dropped 0; count of bases not matched to a gene: 3.

The chain employs TRBV5-1 and TRBJ2-5; 7 nucleotides align to TRBD1. The J segment lost 2 bases and the V segment lost 1 base, leaving 14 bases of the junction unmatched. In germline, CDR1 is SGHRS, CDR2 YFSETQ. The CDR3 runs 18 residues. The CDR3 nucleotides are TGCGCCAGCAGCTTGATGCAAGGGGGCGCACTTCCTCAAGAGACCCAGTACTTC. Protein: CASSLMQGGALPQETQYF.

The chain joins TRBV27 to TRBJ2-1; 7 bases map to TRBD2. This CDR3 is built from 16 residues. Per the germline V gene, CDR1 is MNHEY and CDR2 is SMNVEV (reference sequence). Trimming removed 5 bases from V and 3 bases from J; junction bases left unmatched: 10. CDR3 region: CASSPWAGEDYNEQFF. The CDR3 nucleotides are TGTGCCAGCAGTCCCTGGGCGGGGGAGGACTACAATGAGCAGTTCTTC.

The gene calls are TRBV5-1 and TRBJ1-2; 11 positions match TRBD1. The CDR3 sequence is 15 residues long. Germline CDR1 is SGHRS and CDR2 is YFSETQ. The V and J ends lost 0 bases and 4 bases, in that order; junction bases with no gene match: 2. CDR3 bases: TGCGCCAGCAGCTTGGCCGGGACAGGGGGCTATGGCTACACCTTC. Protein product: CASSLAGTGGYGYTF.